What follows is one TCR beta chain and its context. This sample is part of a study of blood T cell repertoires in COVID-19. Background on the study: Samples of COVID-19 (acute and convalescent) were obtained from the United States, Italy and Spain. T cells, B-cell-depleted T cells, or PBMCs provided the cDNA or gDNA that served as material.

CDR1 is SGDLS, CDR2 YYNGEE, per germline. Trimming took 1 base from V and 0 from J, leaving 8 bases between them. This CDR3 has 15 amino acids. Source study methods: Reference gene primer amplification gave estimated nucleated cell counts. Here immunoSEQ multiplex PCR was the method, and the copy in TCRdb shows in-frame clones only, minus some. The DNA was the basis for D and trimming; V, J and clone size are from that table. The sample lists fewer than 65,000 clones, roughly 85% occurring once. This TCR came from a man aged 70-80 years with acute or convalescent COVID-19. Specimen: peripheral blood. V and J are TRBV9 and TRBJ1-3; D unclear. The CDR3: CASSVLSGSGNTIYF. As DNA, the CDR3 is TGTGCCAGCAGCGTATTGAGTGGCTCTGGAAACACCATATATTTT.